A single sample gave rise to the 28 T cell receptor beta chains below, sequenced in a study of beta chain features in type 1 diabetes. The investigators reverse transcribed all of the isolated RNA, so they sequenced expressed TCRB transcripts. TCRdb keeps only in-frame clones here, not all; method: immunoSEQ multiplex PCR. The table includes about 650,000 clones, approximately 13% detected once. Antigens of these TCRs are unknown. Study-wide results and limits: Shorter TCRB CDR3s, moderately but significantly so, marked every one of the four CD4+ subsets in Type 1 diabetes patients.

The sample was naive CD4+ T cells from blood. The receptors come from a man under 40 with type 1 diabetes.

V usage is TRBV7-9 and J usage is TRBJ2-3; no clear D gene. The CDR3 contains 16 residues. Trimming stripped 5 bases from V and 2 bases from J, with 17 bases between. Germline V CDR1 and CDR2: SEHNR, FQNEAQ (reference sequence). The CDR3, as DNA: TGTGCCAGCAGCCCGAGTGGTACAGTACCCACAGATACGCAGTATTTT. Amino acid sequence: CASSPSGTVPTDTQYF.

The chain has TRBV4-3 and TRBJ2-2; no firm D call. The V gene lost 0 bases and the J gene lost 5 bases, with 10 bases spanning the gap. Germline values: CDR1 LGHNA, CDR2 YSLEER. The CDR3 has 15 amino acids. CDR3 sequence (DNA): TGCGCCAGCAGCCAAGATACGGCGCGAACCGGGGAGCTGTTTTTT. Protein: CASSQDTARTGELFF.

This clone showed up just a few times. The rearrangement uses TRBV28 and TRBJ2-1; 9 positions agree with TRBD2. The CDR3 is 16 amino acids. Trimming cost V 5 bases and J 6 bases; bases outside gene matches: 11. Germline-derived CDR1 and CDR2 are MDHEN and SYDVKM. Here the CDR3 reads CASSVGLAMATNEQFF. Here the CDR3 DNA reads TGTGCCAGCAGTGTAGGACTAGCGATGGCCACCAATGAGCAGTTCTTC.

The chain employs TRBV18 and TRBJ2-1; D tentatively reads TRBD1 or TRBD2 (6 bases each). Trimming stripped 3 bases from V and 3 bases from J, with 15 bases between. This CDR3 comprises 16 residues. CDR1 KGHSH and CDR2 LQKENI come from the germline V gene. The CDR3 DNA follows: TGTGCCAGCTCACCCAGGGGAGGCTCAATCTACAATGAGCAGTTCTTC. As protein: CASSPRGGSIYNEQFF. The variable domain in full, completed from reference TRBV18 and TRBJ2-1, reads NAGVMQNPRHLVRRRGQEARLRCSPMKGHSHVYWYRQLPEEGLKFMVYLQKENIIDESGMPKERFSAEFPKEGPSILRIQQVVRGDSAAYFCASSPRGGSIYNEQFFGPGTRLTVL.

This clone was counted a few times. Since no conserved phenylalanine or tryptophan closes the CDR3, a read error is the likely cause. The chain employs TRBV29-1 and TRBJ2-3; the match to TRBD1 covers 8 bases. Germline CDR1 reads SQVTM; CDR2 reads ANQGSEA. This CDR3 comprises 14 residues. Germline trimming cut 6 bases from V and 6 bases from J; bases unmatched to any gene: 11. CDR3 DNA sequence: TGCAGCGTCAGGGGGCAGCTGGTCGCCGATACGCAGTATCTT. Protein product: CSVRGQLVADTQYL.

The chain uses TRBV2 and TRBJ1-2; 9 positions match TRBD1. This CDR3 has 18 residues. Trimming removed 6 bases from V and 0 bases from J; junction bases left unmatched: 14. The germline V gene encodes CDR1 SNHLY and CDR2 FYNNEI. This CDR3 reads CASRAPGTGNLANYGYTF. The CDR3 nucleotides are TGTGCCAGCAGGGCTCCCGGGACAGGGAACTTAGCTAACTATGGCTACACCTTC.

This clone came up a few times. This chain links TRBV7-8 with TRBJ1-6, with D maybe TRBD1 (5 bases). V shed 1 base and J shed 10 bases, with 11 bases lying between them. Germline V gene data show CDR1 as SGHVS and CDR2 as FQNEAQ. This CDR3 has 14 amino acids. The DNA for the CDR3 is TGTGCCAGCAGCTTAGACAGGACCGGCTCACCCCTCCACTTT. It specifies CASSLDRTGSPLHF.

Points on this clone: Other DNA sequences from this sample encode an identical CDR3 as well. This chain joins TRBV29-1 and TRBJ2-3; TRBD2 matches at 10 bases. The CDR3 has 14 amino acids. Trimming at V came to 6 bases and at J to 4 bases, leaving 7 bases not matched to a gene. CDR1 and CDR2 (germline): SQVTM, ANQGSEA. In nucleotides, the CDR3 is TGCAGCGTGGATTTAGCGGGGGGACCAGATACGCAGTATTTT. This translates into CSVDLAGGPDTQYF.

This clone showed up just a few times. This sequence joins TRBV18 and TRBJ1-1, with 8 bases aligning to TRBD1. CDR1 and CDR2 (germline): KGHSH, LQKENI. Germline trimming cut 0 bases from V and 5 bases from J; bases unmatched to any gene: 5. This CDR3 is 15 amino acids long. The CDR3 spells CASSPPGQGGTEAFF. CDR3 in DNA: TGTGCCAGCTCACCACCCGGACAGGGAGGGACTGAAGCTTTCTTT.

The V and J genes are TRBV5-4 and TRBJ1-4; tentative D call: TRBD1 (6 bases). The V gene's germline CDR1 is SGHNT and CDR2 YYREEE (reference sequence). The V and J ends lost 6 bases and 6 bases respectively, with 12 bases between them. This CDR3 has 13 residues. The CDR3 region has the DNA TGTGCCAGCAATTCAGGGGCTGATGAAAAACTGTTTTTT. This sequence encodes CASNSGADEKLFF.

This chain links TRBV28 with TRBJ2-4; 9 bases match TRBD1. The CDR3 sequence is 17 residues long. Per germline, CDR1 MDHEN and CDR2 SYDVKM. The trim removed 6 bases at V and 8 bases at J, leaving 17 bases unmatched. CDR3 bases: TGTGCCAGCAGCCCGAGCACCCTAACAGGGGGCGAGGACATTCAGTACTTC. Translated, it gives CASSPSTLTGGEDIQYF.

The chain joins TRBV28 to TRBJ1-2; no clear D. Deletions cut 2 bases from V and 8 bases from J, with 21 bases between. This CDR3 is built from 16 residues. Germline assignment: CDR1 MDHEN and CDR2 SYDVKM. The CDR3 spells CASSLPDQYLGGGYTF. CDR3 DNA sequence: TGTGCCAGCAGTTTACCCGACCAGTACCTAGGAGGGGGCTACACCTTC.

This clone was observed a few times. J is TRBJ2-4 and V is TRBV5-1, with D perhaps matching TRBD2 (5 bases). V was shortened by 0 bases and J by 7 bases, with 11 bases between the two germline ends. Germline CDR1 reads SGHRS; CDR2 reads YFSETQ. This CDR3 is built from 14 residues. Here the CDR3 DNA reads TGCGCCAGCAGCTTGGATGGTCCGGGGAACATTCAGTACTTC. It is translated as CASSLDGPGNIQYF. The whole variable domain, filled in from reference TRBV5-1 and TRBJ2-4, reads KAGVTQTPRYLIKTRGQQVTLSCSPISGHRSVSWYQQTPGQGLQFLFEYFSETQRNKGNFPGRFSGRQFSNSRSEMNVSTLELGDSALYLCASSLDGPGNIQYFGAGTRLSVL.

The chain uses TRBV2 and TRBJ1-4; 8 nucleotides line up with TRBD1. CDR1 and CDR2 from the germline V gene are SNHLY and FYNNEI. The junction had 6 bases not matched to a gene; V was cut back by 11 bases and J by 4 bases. This CDR3 contains 13 residues. This CDR3 reads CAYLGQGNEKLFF. The DNA of the CDR3 is TGTGCCTATCTAGGACAGGGTAATGAAAAACTGTTTTTT.

Remarks on this clone: Within the sample, other DNA sequences also encode this same CDR3. The V gene is TRBV5-1, the J gene TRBJ2-1; 9 positions agree with TRBD1. The V segment lost 4 bases and the J segment 4 bases; nucleotides outside the gene matches: 6. This CDR3 contains 15 residues. Germline loops: CDR1 SGHRS, CDR2 YFSETQ. CDR3: CASSLPGQGYNEQFF. The CDR3 DNA reads as TGCGCCAGCAGCCTACCGGGACAGGGTTACAATGAGCAGTTCTTC.

This clone occurred a few times. J is TRBJ1-3 and V is TRBV6-5, with 7 bases identical to TRBD1. Germline CDR1 and CDR2: MNHEY and SVGAGI. The trim removed 4 bases at V and 6 bases at J, leaving 6 bases unmatched. The CDR3 extends over 14 amino acids. CDR3 region: CASSSDRFSNTIYF. In DNA form, the CDR3 reads TGTGCCAGCAGTTCGGACAGGTTTTCAAACACCATATATTTT.

CDR3 nucleotide sequence: TGTGCCAGCACCCCCCAGGGACAGGGGGTCGTCAGGCAGTTCTTC. It encodes CASTPQGQGVVRQFF. The chain links TRBV6-5 to TRBJ2-1; 11 bases are a match to TRBD1. The CDR3 totals 15 residues. Germline assignment: CDR1 MNHEY and CDR2 SVGAGI. After removal of 7 bases from V and 12 bases from J, the junction contained 14 bases not matched to a gene.

The CDR3 spells CASSLAGGDNQETQYF. The CDR3 nucleotides read TGTGCCAGCAGCTTAGCAGGGGGGGACAACCAAGAGACCCAGTACTTC. The chain couples TRBV7-2 to TRBJ2-5, with D possibly being TRBD2 (7 bases). Per germline, CDR1 SGHTA and CDR2 FQGNSA. V was shortened by 0 bases and J by 0 bases, with 11 bases between the two germline ends. This CDR3 has 16 amino acids.

This chain connects TRBV7-9 to TRBJ2-2; D possibly matches TRBD1 or TRBD2 (6 bases each). The CDR3 is made up of 14 amino acids. The germline CDR1 and CDR2 sequences are SEHNR and FQNEAQ (reference sequence). V was pared by 2 bases and J by 7 bases, with 11 bases between. The CDR3 bases are TGTGCCAGCAGCTTAACGGGGGCCGTCGGGGAGCTGTTTTTT. Translated: CASSLTGAVGELFF.

The rearrangement links TRBV27 to TRBJ2-6, with 9 bases fitting TRBD2. The CDR3 spans 19 residues. Unmatched junction bases numbered 11, after V lost 5 bases and J lost 0 bases. The V gene's germline CDR1 is MNHEY and CDR2 SMNVEV (reference sequence). CDR3 DNA sequence: TGTGCCAGCAGTATTCGGGATAGCGGGGGCATCTCTGGGGCCAACGTCCTGACTTTC. Amino acids: CASSIRDSGGISGANVLTF.

The genes are TRBV29-1 and TRBJ2-3; 7 nucleotides align to TRBD2. Germline assignment: CDR1 SQVTM and CDR2 ANQGSEA. The length of the CDR3 is 13 residues. Losses at the gene ends were 5 bases for V and 4 bases for J; bases not matched to a gene: 6. The CDR3 is CSVRRDYADTQYF. The DNA for the CDR3 is TGCAGCGTTCGGCGGGACTACGCAGATACGCAGTATTTT.

This clone was observed a handful of times. The chain couples TRBV6-5 to TRBJ1-2, with D unresolved. Germline loops: CDR1 MNHEY, CDR2 SVGAGI. Trimming took 0 bases from V and 7 from J, leaving 12 bases between them. This CDR3 is built from 14 residues. The CDR3 sequence is CASSYSTKFGGYTF. In DNA form, the CDR3 reads TGTGCCAGCAGTTACTCAACAAAGTTCGGTGGCTACACCTTC.

This clone was seen more than once but under ten times. The chain recombines TRBV5-1 with TRBJ2-1; D not resolved. The V gene lost 0 bases and the J gene lost 1 base, with 8 bases spanning the gap. The V gene's germline CDR1 is SGHRS and CDR2 YFSETQ. This CDR3 has 15 residues. The CDR3 here is CASSLVVGSYNEQFF. The DNA for the CDR3 is TGCGCCAGCAGCTTGGTGGTCGGGTCCTACAATGAGCAGTTCTTC.

The table lists this clone with a few counts. The chain couples TRBV7-2 to TRBJ1-5, with D perhaps TRBD1 (5 bases). V was pared by 1 base and J by 7 bases, with 14 bases between. The CDR3 length is 15 residues. In germline, CDR1 is SGHTA, CDR2 FQGNSA. Written as DNA, the CDR3 is TGTGCCAGCAGCTTAGGGAGGCCAGGGAAACAGCCCCAGCATTTT. Protein product: CASSLGRPGKQPQHF.

This sequence joins TRBV6-5 and TRBJ1-5; tentative D call: TRBD1 (5 bases). Trimming stripped 1 base from V and 6 bases from J, with 10 bases between. Germline loops: CDR1 MNHEY, CDR2 SVGAGI. The CDR3 extends over 14 amino acids. CDR3 protein: CASSYYQGSQPQHF. DNA of the CDR3: TGTGCCAGCAGTTACTACCAGGGAAGTCAGCCCCAGCATTTT.

This clone was seen a few times. The chain joins TRBV7-2 to TRBJ1-3; D might be TRBD1 (6 bases). Germline V gene sequence: CDR1 SGHTA, CDR2 FQGNSA. The CDR3 extends over 17 amino acids. Trimming left V 3 bases short and J 0 bases short, with 15 bases between. CDR3 protein: CASSLSSTGFSGNTIYF. In nucleotides, the CDR3 is TGTGCCAGCAGCTTGTCCAGCACAGGGTTCTCTGGAAACACCATATATTTT.

J is TRBJ2-5 and V is TRBV29-1; perhaps TRBD1 as D (6 bases). Trimming removed 2 bases from V and 3 bases from J, with 10 bases in between. CDR3 length: 13 residues. The germline V gene encodes CDR1 SQVTM and CDR2 ANQGSEA. For the CDR3, the DNA is TGCAGCGTTGAAACAGGGACAAAAGAGACCCAGTACTTC. Its protein is CSVETGTKETQYF.

This clone showed up just a few times. As DNA, the CDR3 is TGTGCCAGCAGTTTATCGCAGGACAGGGCGGCCTACGAGCAGTACTTC. Translating it yields CASSLSQDRAAYEQYF. The chain joins TRBV27 to TRBJ2-7; 8 bases map to TRBD1. The CDR3 extends over 16 amino acids. The V and J ends lost 0 bases and 2 bases, in that order; junction bases with no gene match: 6. CDR1 MNHEY and CDR2 SMNVEV come from the germline V gene (reference sequence).